The rows below give T cell receptor beta chains drawn from one sample of a study of T cell changes during pregnancy in multiple sclerosis. Measured with immunoSEQ multiplex PCR; TCRdb has only the in-frame clones, and not every one. The top ten clones hold 1.5% of a sample with 90,000 or so clones, 80% to 95% of them seen once. The sequences come from peripheral blood, collected in the first trimester of pregnancy. The source of these receptors is a female donor with multiple sclerosis, enrolled in a pregnancy study. Each CDR3 is given with its conserved first and last residue. A D gene is named only where the DNA matches it firmly. A row's size may be missing; if present it is once, few, many or a size class.

clone size	J gene	D gene	CDR3 length	V gene	CDR3 DNA	CDR3 protein
NA	TRBJ2-3	NA	14	TRBV5-4	TGTGCCAGCAGCTTGGAGAGGAGCACAGATACGCAGTATTTT	CASSLERSTDTQYF
NA	TRBJ2-7	NA	13	TRBV7-2	TGTGCCAGCAGCTCGAACAGGGTAGGCGAGCAGTACTTC	CASSSNRVGEQYF
once	TRBJ1-1	NA	11	TRBV7-9	TGTGCCAGCAGCTTAGCCGCTGAAGCTTTCTTT	CASSLAAEAFF
NA	TRBJ1-1	NA	14	TRBV27	TGTGCCAGCAGTCCCAGACAGGCGGTAACTGAAGCTTTCTTT	CASSPRQAVTEAFF
NA	TRBJ2-7	NA	15	TRBV4-1	TGCGCCAGCAGCCAGGTTCCGGGACAAGCCTACGAGCAGTACTTC	CASSQVPGQAYEQYF
NA	TRBJ2-7	TRBD1	16	TRBV2	TGTGCCAGCAGTGAACAAACCGGGACAGGGATGAACGAGCAGTACTTC	CASSEQTGTGMNEQYF
NA	TRBJ2-7	NA	17	TRBV19	TGTGCCAGTACCTTCCCCTTGGGGCTACCACCTTCCTACGAGCAGTACTTC	CASTFPLGLPPSYEQYF
NA	TRBJ2-1	TRBD2	15	TRBV5-1	TGCGCCAGCAGCTTCGGGACTAGCGGGAGTCGGGAGCAGTTCTTC	CASSFGTSGSREQFF
NA	TRBJ1-2	TRBD1	18	TRBV11-2	TGTGCCAGCAGACGGCCGGGACAGGGTGTCCGACGAGGCTATGGCTACACCTTC	CASRRPGQGVRRGYGYTF
NA	TRBJ2-1	NA	13	TRBV7-3	TGTGCCAGCAGCTCTAGAGGGCGGAATGAGCAGTTCTTC	CASSSRGRNEQFF
NA	TRBJ1-2	NA	14	TRBV28	TGTGCCAGCAGTAAACTTTTCCGGGACTATGGCTACACCTTC	CASSKLFRDYGYTF
NA	TRBJ2-5	TRBD1	16	TRBV6-5	TGTGCCAGCAGTTACTCGAGGGACAGGGGACTCCAGACCCAGTACTTC	CASSYSRDRGLQTQYF
NA	TRBJ2-7	TRBD1	14	TRBV10-1	TGCGCCAGCAGTGAAGCAGGGGGCGTCTACGAGCAGTACTTC	CASSEAGGVYEQYF
NA	TRBJ2-5	NA	13	TRBV9	TGTGCCAGCAGCGCCCGACAGCAAGAGACCCAGTACTTC	CASSARQQETQYF
NA	TRBJ2-6	NA	18	TRBV27	TGTGCCAGCAGTTTTGTCATGGACTCAAGAACTGGGGCCAACGTCCTGACTTTC	CASSFVMDSRTGANVLTF
NA	TRBJ2-5	NA	13	TRBV2	TGTGCCAGCAGCGTAGGGGTTTTGGAGACCCAGTACTTC	CASSVGVLETQYF
NA	TRBJ2-5	TRBD2	18	TRBV5-1	TGCGCCAGCAGCTTTTTCCCCCTAGCGGGAGTGGGAGGAGAGACCCAGTACTTC	CASSFFPLAGVGGETQYF
NA	TRBJ2-4	NA	12	TRBV30	TGTGCCTGGAGTCTCATTCCAGGCATTCAGTACTTC	CAWSLIPGIQYF
NA	TRBJ2-7	TRBD1	20	TRBV4-1	TGCGCCAGCAGCCAAGAAACCAGGATGGGTACGGCGGACAGGGGAATCGAGCAGTACTTC	CASSQETRMGTADRGIEQYF
few	TRBJ1-1	NA	13	TRBV7-2	TGTGCCAGCAGCCCCTACCCCCACTTTTGGGCTTTCTTT	CASSPYPHFWAFF
NA	TRBJ1-1	TRBD1	17	TRBV5-6	TGTGCCAGCAGCTCTTTGAGGGGGCGGAAGGGGGACACTGAAGCTTTCTTT	CASSSLRGRKGDTEAFF
NA	TRBJ2-3	NA	15	TRBV5-1	TGCGCCAGCAGCCTCAGGGGGGTGGCGGCAGATACGCAGTATTTT	CASSLRGVAADTQYF
NA	TRBJ2-1	TRBD1	13	TRBV11-2	TGTGCCAGCAGCCTCCAGGGGGCCTATGAGCAGTTCTTC	CASSLQGAYEQFF
NA	TRBJ1-4	TRBD1	18	TRBV25-1	TGTGCCAGACAGGGGACCCCCTCGCACTTTGCAACTAATGAAAAACTGTTTTTT	CARQGTPSHFATNEKLFF
once	TRBJ1-2	NA	12	TRBV4-1	TGCGCGTGTCAAGGAGGCGACTATGGCTACACCTTC	CACQGGDYGYTF
NA	TRBJ1-5	NA	14	TRBV9	TGTGCCAGCAGCGTAGCCGGGGTTAATCAGCCCCAGCATTTT	CASSVAGVNQPQHF
NA	TRBJ2-7	TRBD2	13	TRBV19	TGTGCCAGTAGACACGGGACTAGCAACGAGCAGTACTTC	CASRHGTSNEQYF
NA	TRBJ2-7	NA	11	TRBV6-5	TGTGCCAGCAGGAAACTAGACGAGCAGTACTTC	CASRKLDEQYF
NA	TRBJ1-2	NA	14	TRBV6-1	TGTGCCAGCAGTGAATTGGAGGGGAACTATGGCTACACCTTC	CASSELEGNYGYTF
NA	TRBJ1-1	NA	13	TRBV5-1	TGCGCCAGCAGCTTCACACCGAACACTGAAGCTTTCTTT	CASSFTPNTEAFF
NA	TRBJ2-3	NA	14	TRBV6-5	TGTGCCAGCAGTTACTCGTCAGGGCAAGATACGCAGTATTTT	CASSYSSGQDTQYF
NA	TRBJ2-1	TRBD2	17	TRBV11-2	TGTGCCAGCAGCCCATTACGCGTGACTAGCGGGATGCTTGAGCAGTTCTTC	CASSPLRVTSGMLEQFF
NA	TRBJ1-4	NA	12	TRBV2	TGTGCCAGCAGCGGGGAGGGTGAAAAACTGTTTTTT	CASSGEGEKLFF
NA	TRBJ1-5	TRBD1	13	TRBV28	TGTGCCAGCCGGGACAGAGAGAATCAGCCCCAGCATTTT	CASRDRENQPQHF
NA	TRBJ2-7	NA	15	TRBV7-8	TGTGCCAGCAGCTTGAAGGGAGTCAACTCCTACGAGCAGTACTTC	CASSLKGVNSYEQYF
NA	TRBJ1-1	NA	15	TRBV27	TGTGCCAGCAGTCCCGTGGGAGGTTCTGTCACTGAAGCTTTCTTT	CASSPVGGSVTEAFF
NA	TRBJ1-1	NA	14	TRBV19	TGTGCCAGTAGTATTTCAGGTTGGGACACTGAAGCTTTCTTT	CASSISGWDTEAFF
NA	TRBJ2-7	NA	12	TRBV5-5	TGTGCCAGCAGCTTGTTTCAGGACGAGCAGTACTTC	CASSLFQDEQYF
NA	TRBJ2-1	NA	11	TRBV19	TGTGCCAGTAGTATAGGTATGGAGCAGTTCTTC	CASSIGMEQFF
NA	TRBJ2-2	NA	12	TRBV5-3	TGTGCCAGAAGCTTGGCAGGTGGGGAGCTGTTTTTT	CARSLAGGELFF
NA	TRBJ2-3	TRBD1	17	TRBV5-1	TGCGCCAGCAGCTTGGACGGGACAGGGTGGAACACAGATACGCAGTATTTT	CASSLDGTGWNTDTQYF
NA	TRBJ2-5	TRBD2	15	TRBV9	TGTGCCAGCAGCGTAGGGTCCCTAGCGGAAGAGACCCAGTACTTC	CASSVGSLAEETQYF
NA	TRBJ1-1	NA	16	TRBV4-2	TGTGCCAGCAGCCCGACAATCGGACACTCGAACACTGAAGCTTTCTTT	CASSPTIGHSNTEAFF
NA	TRBJ2-1	NA	13	TRBV7-9	TGTGCCAGCAGGCGGGGACGGGTAAATGAGCAGTTCTTC	CASRRGRVNEQFF
NA	TRBJ2-7	NA	14	TRBV7-7	TGTGCCAGCAGCTTAATTCCGGGGTCGAACGAGCAGTACTTC	CASSLIPGSNEQYF
NA	TRBJ1-1	TRBD1	12	TRBV6-6	TGTGCCAGCGCGGCAGGGGGAACCGAAGCTTTCTTT	CASAAGGTEAFF
few	TRBJ1-1	NA	13	TRBV10-3	TGTGCCATCACACGGGACTATGGGACTGAAGCTTTCTTT	CAITRDYGTEAFF
NA	TRBJ2-1	TRBD1	15	TRBV18	TGTGCCAGCTCATCAGGGGGCGCGACCTACAATGAGCAGTTCTTC	CASSSGGATYNEQFF
NA	TRBJ2-2	NA	14	TRBV30	TGTGCCGGGCTCAGGCCCATTGGGACCGGGGAGCTGTTTTTT	CAGLRPIGTGELFF
NA	TRBJ2-7	NA	13	TRBV19	TGTGCCAGTAGTATAATTCCCATGTACGAGCAGTACTTC	CASSIIPMYEQYF